A single sample is the source of the 24 T cell receptor beta chains below, sequenced in a study of T-cell memory formation after mild COVID-19. TCRdb analysed the 5' RACE reads with MiXCR anew, one entry per CDR3 protein. This table holds about 450,000 distinct CDR3 sequences, under 25% found once. The sequenced sample consisted of PBMCs or a T cell subset sorted from them (not recorded which). These receptor sequences come from an adult woman who had mild COVID-19 (a few samples of this study predate the infection). Cell type and time point are not known.

A few counts support this clonotype. The chain carries TRBV5-1 and TRBJ1-6; no clear D gene. The CDR3 totals 13 residues. Trimming stripped 0 bases from V and 8 bases from J, with 6 bases between. The germline CDR1 and CDR2 sequences are SGHRS and YFSETQ. The CDR3 DNA follows: TGCGCCAGCAGCTTGGGGCGGGATTCACCCCTCCACTTT. The encoded protein is CASSLGRDSPLHF. Using reference TRBV5-1 and TRBJ1-6 for the parts outside the CDR3, the full variable domain is KAGVTQTPRYLIKTRGQQVTLSCSPISGHRSVSWYQQTPGQGLQFLFEYFSETQRNKGNFPGRFSGRQFSNSRSEMNVSTLELGDSALYLCASSLGRDSPLHFGNGTRLTVT.

This chain connects TRBV18 to TRBJ2-3; D possibly corresponds to TRBD1 (6 bases). Germline-derived CDR1 and CDR2 are KGHSH and LQKENI. The CDR3 spans 15 residues. Trimming cost V 3 bases and J 2 bases, with 12 bases left between them. In DNA, the CDR3 is TGTGCCAGCTCACCCGGACAGAGCCTCACAGATACGCAGTATTTT. This sequence encodes CASSPGQSLTDTQYF.

The chain joins TRBV18 to TRBJ1-1; D uncertain. Germline loops: CDR1 KGHSH, CDR2 LQKENI. V dropped 6 bases and J dropped 4 bases, with 12 bases sitting between them. The CDR3 has 13 amino acids. The CDR3 nucleotides read TGTGCCAGCTCTGACGGAATGGGCACTGAAGCTTTCTTT. This codes for CASSDGMGTEAFF.

V usage is TRBV19 and J usage is TRBJ2-1, with TRBD2 as a possible D gene (6 bases). The CDR3 totals 14 residues. Trimming removed 5 bases at V and 4 bases at J, with 12 bases between. Germline loops: CDR1 LNHDA, CDR2 SQIVND (reference sequence). Written as DNA, the CDR3 is TGTGCCAGTAGTGGAGGGACGGATTACAATGAGCAGTTCTTC. This gives the protein CASSGGTDYNEQFF.

This clonotype was counted at least ten times. The CDR3 here is CSASFRTSGSGQYF. Written as DNA, the CDR3 is TGCAGTGCCAGTTTCAGGACTAGCGGGTCCGGGCAGTACTTC. The chain uses TRBV20-1 and TRBJ2-7; 11 nucleotides align to TRBD2. After removal of 6 bases from V and 9 bases from J, the junction contained 13 bases not matched to a gene. Germline V CDR1 and CDR2: DFQATT, SNEGSKA (reference sequence). The CDR3 is 14 residues long.

The chain links TRBV7-6 to TRBJ2-7; D gene ambiguous. V gave up 1 base and J gave up 2 bases, with 12 bases separating them. The CDR3 is made up of 15 amino acids. Germline CDR1 is SGHVS and CDR2 is FNYEAQ. CDR3 loop: CASSLDNGVAYEQYF. The DNA for the CDR3 is TGTGCCAGCAGCTTAGACAATGGAGTCGCCTACGAGCAGTACTTC.

The rearrangement links TRBV9 to TRBJ2-3; D is uncertain. Germline V gene lookup returns CDR1 SGDLS and CDR2 YYNGEE. This CDR3 spans 14 amino acids. V lost 8 bases and J 3 bases, leaving 16 bases between the germline ends. The CDR3 DNA reads as TGTGCCAGTAGTATCTTGGATTGGACAGATACGCAGTATTTT. This translates into CASSILDWTDTQYF.

The V gene is TRBV9, the J gene TRBJ1-1; the D is unclear. Germline-derived CDR1 and CDR2 are SGDLS and YYNGEE. V lost 2 bases and J lost 0, with 5 bases in between. This CDR3 comprises 13 residues. The DNA of the CDR3 is TGTGCCAGCAGCGTTTGGATGAACACTGAAGCTTTCTTT. Translated: CASSVWMNTEAFF. The full variable domain, rest sourced from reference TRBV9 and TRBJ1-1, is DSGVTQTPKHLITATGQRVTLRCSPRSGDLSVYWYQQSLDQGLQFLIQYYNGEERAKGNILERFSAQQFPDLHSELNLSSLELGDSALYFCASSVWMNTEAFFGQGTRLTVV.

The chain employs TRBV5-1 and TRBJ1-1; D call uncertain. The V end was cut by 0 bases, the J end by 4 bases, with 16 bases between. Germline lookup yields CDR1 SGHRS and CDR2 YFSETQ. The CDR3 extends over 16 amino acids. CDR3 region: CASSLGPSGMATEAFF. Written as DNA, the CDR3 is TGCGCCAGCAGCTTGGGCCCCTCAGGCATGGCCACTGAAGCTTTCTTT. Full variable domain (outside the CDR3, taken from reference TRBV5-1 and TRBJ1-1): KAGVTQTPRYLIKTRGQQVTLSCSPISGHRSVSWYQQTPGQGLQFLFEYFSETQRNKGNFPGRFSGRQFSNSRSEMNVSTLELGDSALYLCASSLGPSGMATEAFFGQGTRLTVV.

This clonotype was detected only a few times. This chain uses TRBV7-9 with TRBJ2-2, with D perhaps matching TRBD1 (5 bases). The germline CDR1 and CDR2 sequences are SEHNR and FQNEAQ (reference sequence). The CDR3 runs 13 residues. The V gene lost 5 bases and the J gene lost 6 bases, with 10 bases spanning the gap. DNA of the CDR3: TGTGCCAGCAGCGTTGACAGTCCCGGGGAGCTGTTTTTT. It yields the protein CASSVDSPGELFF.

This clonotype has a handful of counts. The chain is built from TRBV2 and TRBJ2-5; TRBD2 agrees at 12 bases. The CDR3 sequence is 16 residues long. Germline trimming cut 7 bases from V and 5 bases from J; bases unmatched to any gene: 11. CDR1 is SNHLY, CDR2 FYNNEI, per germline. Here the CDR3 reads CASTRLAGVTEETQYF. The CDR3 nucleotides read TGTGCCAGCACGAGACTAGCGGGGGTCACCGAGGAGACCCAGTACTTC.

The chain uses TRBV29-1 and TRBJ1-1; D perhaps matches TRBD1 (5 bases). Germline-derived CDR1 and CDR2 are SQVTM and ANQGSEA. The V gene lost 5 bases and the J gene lost 8 bases, with 9 bases spanning the gap. This CDR3 has 10 amino acids. CDR3 DNA: TGCAGCGTTCGGGACGTCGAAGCTTTCTTT. This codes for CSVRDVEAFF.

This chain connects TRBV7-6 to TRBJ2-4, with D perhaps TRBD1 (6 bases). This CDR3 has 13 amino acids. Germline assignment: CDR1 SGHVS and CDR2 FNYEAQ. Trimming stripped 5 bases from V and 9 bases from J, with 14 bases between. CDR3 coding DNA: TGTGCCAGCAGCCCGGGACACGGGCTCATTCAGTACTTC. Its protein is CASSPGHGLIQYF.

There are a few counts of this clonotype. This chain uses TRBV7-9 with TRBJ1-2; possible D gene TRBD1, 5 bases. V was clipped by 5 bases and J by 8 bases, with 33 bases between them. The CDR3 extends over 19 amino acids. Germline V gene lookup returns CDR1 SEHNR and CDR2 FQNEAQ (reference sequence). CDR3 loop: CASSLEFLLQRGKIEGYTF. The DNA for the CDR3 is TGTGCCAGCAGCCTCGAATTTCTGCTTCAGCGGGGGAAGATTGAAGGCTACACCTTC.

The table lists this clonotype with a few counts. V and J are TRBV25-1 and TRBJ2-3; D unclear. The CDR3 consists of 18 residues. With 3 bases removed from V and 1 base from J, the gap between germline ends came to 20 bases. The germline CDR1 and CDR2 sequences are MGHDK and SYGVNS. In DNA, the CDR3 is TGTGCCAGCAGTGATTCTCCCCCAGAGGTCGGAGGCACAGATACGCAGTATTTT. Protein sequence: CASSDSPPEVGGTDTQYF.

The gene calls are TRBV20-1 and TRBJ1-3; TRBD1 matches at 8 bases. The CDR3 covers 14 residues. The ends lost 6 bases at V and 2 bases at J; junction bases unmatched: 6. From germline, CDR1 is DFQATT and CDR2 SNEGSKA (reference sequence). CDR3 nucleotides: TGCAGTGCCGTGGACAGGGTACCTGGAAACACCATATATTTT. Translated: CSAVDRVPGNTIYF.

This clonotype has just a few counts. The gene calls are TRBV9 and TRBJ2-7; weak D call: TRBD1 (6 bases). The CDR3 covers 13 residues. V was pared by 4 bases and J by 3 bases, with 11 bases between. The germline V gene encodes CDR1 SGDLS and CDR2 YYNGEE. The CDR3 DNA reads TGTGCCAGCAGCATCCGGGACAACTACGAGCAGTACTTC. Protein product: CASSIRDNYEQYF.

The chain joins TRBV9 to TRBJ2-1; 12 bases map to TRBD2. V trimming: 2 bases; J trimming: 8 bases; junction bases outside the gene matches: 8. CDR1 is SGDLS, CDR2 YYNGEE, per germline. The CDR3 is 16 residues long. CDR3 in DNA: TGTGCCAGCAGCGTCTCCCTAGCGGGGGGGCCATATGAGCAGTTCTTC. Protein: CASSVSLAGGPYEQFF. The full variable domain, with the rest looked up from reference TRBV9 and TRBJ2-1, is DSGVTQTPKHLITATGQRVTLRCSPRSGDLSVYWYQQSLDQGLQFLIQYYNGEERAKGNILERFSAQQFPDLHSELNLSSLELGDSALYFCASSVSLAGGPYEQFFGPGTRLTVL.

The chain combines TRBV7-9 with TRBJ2-3; 13 nucleotides agree with TRBD2. J was trimmed by 4 bases and V by 3 bases; bases with no gene match: 10. CDR3 length equals 18 residues. CDR1 and CDR2 from the germline V gene are SEHNR and FQNEAQ (reference sequence). The CDR3 DNA reads as TGTGCCAGCAGCTTCGGACTAGCGGGAGTTCAGTGGGCAGATACGCAGTATTTT. This gives the protein CASSFGLAGVQWADTQYF.

The gene calls are TRBV15 and TRBJ2-6; D not resolved. This CDR3 comprises 16 residues. CDR1 is LNHNV and CDR2 is YYDKDF in the germline V gene (reference sequence). V was pared by 0 bases and J by 4 bases, with 10 bases between. CDR3 DNA sequence: TGTGCCACCAGCAGAGATAGTACTCCCGGGGCCAACGTCCTGACTTTC. Translation gives CATSRDSTPGANVLTF. The full variable domain, with the rest looked up from reference TRBV15 and TRBJ2-6, is DAMVIQNPRYQVTQFGKPVTLSCSQTLNHNVMYWYQQKSSQAPKLLFHYYDKDFNNEADTPDNFQSRRPNTSFCFLDIRSPGLGDTAMYLCATSRDSTPGANVLTFGAGSRLTVL.

This chain uses TRBV9 with TRBJ2-1, with 8 bases identical to TRBD1. This CDR3 has 15 amino acids. Unmatched junction bases numbered 10, after V lost 3 bases and J lost 8 bases. The germline CDR1 and CDR2 sequences are SGDLS and YYNGEE. The CDR3 region has the DNA TGTGCCAGCAGCGCAGAATCAGGGGGCCCCTATGAGCAGTTCTTC. This encodes CASSAESGGPYEQFF.

This chain links TRBV6-5 with TRBJ2-1; maybe TRBD1 (5 bases). V was trimmed by 7 bases and J by 0 bases, leaving 16 bases between them. CDR3 length: 16 amino acids. Germline V gene lookup returns CDR1 MNHEY and CDR2 SVGAGI. This CDR3 is CASNKGRPSSYNEQFF. CDR3 nucleotide sequence: TGTGCCAGCAACAAGGGGCGCCCGAGCTCCTACAATGAGCAGTTCTTC.

The V gene is TRBV19, the J gene TRBJ1-6, with a possible D match to TRBD1 (6 bases). Germline values: CDR1 LNHDA, CDR2 SQIVND (reference sequence). V shed 7 bases and J shed 15 bases, with 19 bases lying between them. The CDR3 extends over 13 amino acids. The CDR3: CASNWQGSDLLHF. CDR3 in DNA: TGTGCCAGTAATTGGCAGGGGAGCGATCTCCTCCACTTT.

This clonotype was observed a few times. The genes are TRBV7-6 and TRBJ2-7; TRBD2 matches at 8 bases. V lost 1 base to trimming and J lost 1 base; unmatched junction nucleotides: 3. The germline V gene has CDR1 SGHVS and CDR2 FNYEAQ. This CDR3 comprises 15 residues. CDR3 nucleotide sequence: TGTGCCAGCAGCTTAGGAGGACTAGCTTCCTACGAGCAGTACTTC. Encoded protein: CASSLGGLASYEQYF.